The clone carrying this TCR beta chain was detected a few times. Method: immunoSEQ multiplex PCR; TCRdb's copy keeps in-frame clones and lacks some. The profile covers 250,000 to 300,000 clones, with approximately 85% appearing a single time and 9.5% to 12% taken by the ten largest. V was cut by 5 bases and J by 1 base, with 11 bases left in between. The CDR3 covers 14 residues. Per the germline V gene, CDR1 is LGHDT and CDR2 is YNNKEL (reference sequence). The sample belongs to a study of blood T cell repertoires in COVID-19. Study summary: Samples came from the United States, Italy and Spain, spanning acute and convalescent COVID-19.

The TCR comes from a woman in her 70s with acute or convalescent COVID-19. V gene TRBV3-1 (or the pseudogene TRBV3-2) combines with J gene TRBJ1-1; tentative D call: TRBD1 (5 bases). What was sequenced was peripheral blood. CDR3 DNA sequence: TGTGCCAGCAGCGGACACGGACAGAACACTGAAGCTTTCTTT. It translates to CASSGHGQNTEAFF.